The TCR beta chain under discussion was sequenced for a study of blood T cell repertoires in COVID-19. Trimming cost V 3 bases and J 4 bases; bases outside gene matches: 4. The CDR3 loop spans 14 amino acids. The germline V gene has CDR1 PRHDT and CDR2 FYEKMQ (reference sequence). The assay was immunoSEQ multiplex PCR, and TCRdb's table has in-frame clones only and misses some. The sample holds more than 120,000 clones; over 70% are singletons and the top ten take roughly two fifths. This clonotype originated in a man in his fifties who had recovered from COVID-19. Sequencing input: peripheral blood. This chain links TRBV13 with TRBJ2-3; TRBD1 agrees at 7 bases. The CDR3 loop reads CASSFQQGPDTQYF. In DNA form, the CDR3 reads TGTGCCAGCAGCTTCCAACAGGGGCCAGATACGCAGTATTTT. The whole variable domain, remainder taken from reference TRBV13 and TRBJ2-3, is AAGVIQSPRHLIKEKRETATLKCYPIPRHDTVYWYQQGPGQDPQFLISFYEKMQSDKGSIPDRFSAQQFSDYHSELNMSSLELGDSALYFCASSFQQGPDTQYFGPGTRLTVL.